A selection of T cell receptor beta chains follows, all from one sample in a study of radiation and T cells in renal cell carcinoma. Sequencing used immunoSEQ multiplex PCR; TCRdb keeps in-frame clones, though not all of them. The sample includes approximately 85,000 clones, 89% of them seen just once. The sequencing here drew on blood, taken from a patient whose treatment included radiotherapy and nephrectomy. These TCRs come from a woman aged 70-85 years with renal cell carcinoma. CDR3s include the opening cysteine and the closing phenylalanine or tryptophan. The D gene is left open where the match is weak. Not all rows give a size; the values are once, few, many and, for expanded clones, a class.

clone_size	d_call	v_call	j_call	cdr3_aa	cdr3_nt
-	-	TRBV5-1	TRBJ2-7	CASSTVGYEQYF	TGCGCCAGCAGCACCGTAGGCTACGAGCAGTACTTC
-	-	TRBV2	TRBJ1-5	CASLDSHSNQPQHF	TGTGCCAGTCTGGACAGCCATTCCAATCAGCCCCAGCATTTT
-	-	TRBV7-2	TRBJ1-1	CASSLVAGDTEAFF	TGTGCCAGCAGCTTAGTAGCAGGGGACACTGAAGCTTTCTTT
-	TRBD1	TRBV7-2	TRBJ2-1	CASSLERTGYNEQFF	TGTGCCAGCAGCTTAGAACGGACAGGCTACAATGAGCAGTTCTTC
-	-	TRBV6-6	TRBJ2-3	CASSYGGPTDTQYF	TGTGCCAGCAGTTACGGGGGGCCCACAGATACGCAGTATTTT
-	-	TRBV28	TRBJ1-1	CASSLFHTEAFF	TGTGCCAGCAGTTTATTTCACACTGAAGCTTTCTTT
-	-	TRBV6-5	TRBJ2-7	CAGRDNTYEQYF	TGTGCCGGCCGGGACAACACCTACGAGCAGTACTTC
-	-	TRBV6-4	TRBJ2-1	CASRHFYYNEQFF	TGTGCCAGCAGACACTTTTACTACAATGAGCAGTTCTTC
-	-	TRBV5-1	TRBJ1-1	CASSSGHMNTEAFF	TGCGCCAGCAGCTCGGGGCACATGAACACTGAAGCTTTCTTT
-	-	TRBV5-4	TRBJ2-2	CASSLAIPGANTGELFF	TGTGCCAGCAGCTTGGCCATCCCAGGCGCGAACACCGGGGAGCTGTTTTTT
-	TRBD1	TRBV10-3	TRBJ2-2	CAITRDRAPGELFF	TGTGCCATCACACGGGACAGGGCTCCCGGGGAGCTGTTTTTT
once	TRBD1	TRBV7-2	TRBJ2-7	CASSFRGGTGIYEQYF	TGTGCCAGCAGCTTTAGGGGAGGGACAGGGATCTACGAGCAGTACTTC
-	-	TRBV9	TRBJ1-2	CASAWGLGLDGYTF	TGTGCCAGCGCCTGGGGACTGGGGTTGGATGGCTACACCTTC
-	TRBD1	TRBV9	TRBJ2-3	CASSAGQGTDTQYF	TGTGCCAGCAGCGCGGGACAGGGAACAGATACGCAGTATTTT
-	-	TRBV30	TRBJ2-7	CAWSVNRQAYEQYF	TGTGCCTGGAGTGTAAATAGGCAAGCCTACGAGCAGTACTTC
-	TRBD2	TRBV4-2	TRBJ2-1	CASSQGGSDVAGGPNNEQFF	TGTGCCAGCAGCCAAGGAGGGTCCGACGTAGCGGGGGGGCCGAACAATGAGCAGTTCTTC
-	TRBD1	TRBV5-4	TRBJ2-3	CASSLDRDRVLLATDTQYF	TGTGCCAGCAGCTTGGATAGAGACAGGGTCCTTCTAGCCACAGATACGCAGTATTTT
-	-	TRBV5-1	TRBJ1-6	CASSGGTRETSPLHF	TGCGCCAGCAGCGGCGGGACCCGGGAGACTTCACCCCTCCACTTT
-	-	TRBV5-5	TRBJ2-7	CASSLGRSYEQYF	TGTGCCAGCAGCTTAGGCAGATCCTACGAGCAGTACTTC
once	TRBD1	TRBV30	TRBJ2-5	CAWSSGQIVGETQYF	TGTGCCTGGAGTTCGGGACAGATAGTGGGAGAGACCCAGTACTTC
-	-	TRBV19	TRBJ2-1	CASSSGVSYNEQFF	TGTGCCAGTAGTAGCGGAGTCTCCTACAATGAGCAGTTCTTC
-	-	TRBV5-4	TRBJ2-5	CASSLDRQETQYF	TGTGCCAGCAGCTTGGACAGACAAGAGACCCAGTACTTC
-	TRBD1	TRBV5-1	TRBJ2-7	CASSLAVTGGGEQYF	TGCGCCAGCAGCTTGGCCGTGACAGGGGGTGGCGAGCAGTACTTC
-	-	TRBV14	TRBJ2-7	CASSPRDIGEQYF	TGTGCCAGCAGCCCCCGGGACATAGGCGAGCAGTACTTC
-	-	TRBV2	TRBJ1-6	CASNPGSRSSPLHF	TGTGCCAGCAACCCTGGGAGTCGTAGTTCACCCCTCCACTTT
-	-	TRBV11-3	TRBJ2-7	CASSLQGSYEQYF	TGTGCCAGCAGCTTGCAGGGCTCCTACGAGCAGTACTTC
-	TRBD1	TRBV28	TRBJ1-6	CASSRQGASSPLHF	TGTGCCAGCAGTCGACAGGGGGCGAGTTCACCCCTCCACTTT
-	TRBD1	TRBV5-1	TRBJ2-7	CASGRDRDSYEQYF	TGCGCCAGCGGCCGGGACAGGGACTCCTACGAGCAGTACTTC
-	-	TRBV4-2	TRBJ2-1	CASSQGEGGINEQFF	TGTGCCAGCAGCCAAGGGGAGGGGGGGATTAATGAGCAGTTCTTC
-	TRBD2	TRBV7-9	TRBJ2-1	CASSSPGGLAGGMQFF	TGTGCCAGCAGCTCCCCCGGCGGACTAGCGGGGGGAATGCAGTTCTTC
-	-	TRBV6-5	TRBJ1-3	CASSYEGQFSGNTIYF	TGTGCCAGCAGTTACGAAGGGCAGTTCTCTGGAAACACCATATATTTT
-	-	TRBV6-5	TRBJ1-4	CASRAPGTGEKLFF	TGTGCCAGCAGAGCACCAGGGACGGGGGAAAAACTGTTTTTT
-	-	TRBV27	TRBJ2-3	CASSLRGLALADTQYF	TGTGCCAGCAGTTTACGCGGTCTAGCGCTGGCAGATACGCAGTATTTT
few	-	TRBV29-1	TRBJ1-2	CSGRQGPDGYTF	TGCAGCGGTCGTCAGGGACCTGATGGCTACACCTTC
-	TRBD1	TRBV19	TRBJ1-4	CASKGSRTGVFSGEKLFF	TGTGCCAGTAAAGGCTCTCGGACAGGAGTATTCAGCGGTGAAAAACTGTTTTTT
-	-	TRBV28	TRBJ2-7	CASSFRGVGIYEQYF	TGTGCCAGCAGTTTTAGAGGGGTGGGGATCTACGAGCAGTACTTC
-	-	TRBV28	TRBJ2-5	CASSLNSSARLKTQYF	TGTGCCAGCAGCCTCAACTCGTCGGCGCGCTTGAAGACCCAGTACTTC
-	-	TRBV5-5	TRBJ2-7	CASIARGGASSYEQYF	TGTGCCAGCATTGCCCGAGGGGGGGCGAGCTCCTACGAGCAGTACTTC
-	-	TRBV9	TRBJ1-1	CASSVGPEMNTEAFF	TGTGCCAGCAGCGTGGGTCCAGAGATGAACACTGAAGCTTTCTTT
-	TRBD1	TRBV6-5	TRBJ2-7	CASSYTRDSPSYEQYF	TGTGCCAGCAGTTACACCCGGGACAGTCCCTCCTACGAGCAGTACTTC
-	-	TRBV6-6	TRBJ2-1	CASKGARELYNEQFF	TGTGCCAGCAAGGGAGCCAGGGAGCTATACAATGAGCAGTTCTTC
-	-	TRBV5-1	TRBJ1-1	CASSWTQGNTEAFF	TGCGCCAGCAGCTGGACACAGGGTAACACTGAAGCTTTCTTT
-	TRBD1	TRBV5-1	TRBJ1-6	CASSQGQRSSYNSPLHF	TGCGCCAGCAGCCAGGGACAGAGAAGCTCCTATAATTCACCCCTCCACTTT
-	TRBD1	TRBV23-1	TRBJ1-5	CASSQHTGTGHNSNQPQHF	TGCGCCAGCAGTCAGCACACCGGGACAGGGCATAATAGCAATCAGCCCCAGCATTTT
-	-	TRBV9	TRBJ2-7	CASSVGGLEGMEQYF	TGTGCCAGCAGCGTAGGAGGTCTCGAGGGTATGGAGCAGTACTTC
-	TRBD1	TRBV7-2	TRBJ2-3	CASSLFSQGAADTQYF	TGTGCCAGCAGCTTATTCTCCCAGGGGGCGGCAGATACGCAGTATTTT
-	-	TRBV7-6	TRBJ1-5	CASSLGGGQPQHF	TGTGCCAGCAGCTTAGGAGGGGGTCAGCCCCAGCATTTT
-	TRBD1	TRBV7-2	TRBJ2-2	CASSLFSAGGNTGELFF	TGTGCCAGCAGCTTATTCTCGGCAGGGGGGAACACCGGGGAGCTGTTTTTT
once	TRBD1	TRBV6-5	TRBJ2-7	CASSSEGQGPYEQYF	TGTGCCAGCAGTTCGGAGGGACAGGGACCGTACGAGCAGTACTTC
few	-	TRBV9	TRBJ2-2	CASSVVPYLSGELFF	TGTGCCAGCAGCGTAGTCCCATACTTGAGCGGGGAGCTGTTTTTT
-	-	TRBV5-4	TRBJ1-1	CASSLSGPAEAFF	TGTGCCAGCAGCTTATCAGGTCCCGCTGAAGCTTTCTTT
-	TRBD2	TRBV10-3	TRBJ2-1	CAIRKTSGGLPNEQFF	TGTGCCATCAGGAAGACTAGCGGGGGACTGCCGAATGAGCAGTTCTTC
-	TRBD1	TRBV7-2	TRBJ1-2	CASSRPLDRNGYTF	TGTGCCAGCAGCCGACCTTTGGACAGGAATGGCTACACCTTC
-	-	TRBV6-5	TRBJ1-2	CASGGGNYGYTF	TGTGCCAGCGGGGGGGGTAACTATGGCTACACCTTC